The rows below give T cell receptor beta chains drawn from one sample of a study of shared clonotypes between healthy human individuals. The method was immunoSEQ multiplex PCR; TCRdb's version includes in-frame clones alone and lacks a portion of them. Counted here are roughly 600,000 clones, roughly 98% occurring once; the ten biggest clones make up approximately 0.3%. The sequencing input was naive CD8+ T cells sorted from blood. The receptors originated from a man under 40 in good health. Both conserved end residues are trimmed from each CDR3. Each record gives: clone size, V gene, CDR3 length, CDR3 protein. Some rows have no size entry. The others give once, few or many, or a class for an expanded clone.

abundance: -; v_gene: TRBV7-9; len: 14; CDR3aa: ASSFSASGRSDEQF
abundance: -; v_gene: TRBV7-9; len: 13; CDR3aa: ASSFAKTENYGYT
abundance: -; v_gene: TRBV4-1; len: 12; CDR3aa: ASQILAGVDTQY
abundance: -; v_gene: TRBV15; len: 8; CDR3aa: ATSRDGRD
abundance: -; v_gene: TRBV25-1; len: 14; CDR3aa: ASSEAISGYTGELF
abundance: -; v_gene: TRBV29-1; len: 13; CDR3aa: SVEEPGLAFNEQF
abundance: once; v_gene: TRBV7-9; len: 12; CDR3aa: ASPGPGVQETQY
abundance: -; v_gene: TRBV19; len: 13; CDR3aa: ASSITSGSPDTQY
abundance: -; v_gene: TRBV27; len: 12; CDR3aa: ASSPGGYNQPQH
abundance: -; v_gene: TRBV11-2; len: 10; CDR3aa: ASSLVGWGQF
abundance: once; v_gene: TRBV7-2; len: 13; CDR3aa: ASSLVSRGQETQY
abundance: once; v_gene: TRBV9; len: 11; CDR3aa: ASSVFSGETQY
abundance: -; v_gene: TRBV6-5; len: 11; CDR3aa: ASSAPGGEETF
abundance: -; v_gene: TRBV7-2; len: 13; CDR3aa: ASSFSSFDKDGYT
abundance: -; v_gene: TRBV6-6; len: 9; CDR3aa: ASSTGGEQY
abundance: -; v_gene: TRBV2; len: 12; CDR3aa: ASSAQWGNYEQY
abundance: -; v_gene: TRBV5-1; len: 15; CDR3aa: ASSSPHGTDRYNEQF
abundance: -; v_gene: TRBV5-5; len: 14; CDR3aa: ASSFNREQVYNEQF
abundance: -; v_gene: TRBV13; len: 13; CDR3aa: ASSPSGRAQGEQY
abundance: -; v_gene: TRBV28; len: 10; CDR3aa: ASSLVPDTQY
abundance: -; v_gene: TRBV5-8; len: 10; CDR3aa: ASSLYDQPQH
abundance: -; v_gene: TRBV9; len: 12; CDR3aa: ASSAPTGFGEQY
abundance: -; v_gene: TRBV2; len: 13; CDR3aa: ASHGTSGSSDTQY
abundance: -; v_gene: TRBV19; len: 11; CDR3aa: ASSAASTDTQY